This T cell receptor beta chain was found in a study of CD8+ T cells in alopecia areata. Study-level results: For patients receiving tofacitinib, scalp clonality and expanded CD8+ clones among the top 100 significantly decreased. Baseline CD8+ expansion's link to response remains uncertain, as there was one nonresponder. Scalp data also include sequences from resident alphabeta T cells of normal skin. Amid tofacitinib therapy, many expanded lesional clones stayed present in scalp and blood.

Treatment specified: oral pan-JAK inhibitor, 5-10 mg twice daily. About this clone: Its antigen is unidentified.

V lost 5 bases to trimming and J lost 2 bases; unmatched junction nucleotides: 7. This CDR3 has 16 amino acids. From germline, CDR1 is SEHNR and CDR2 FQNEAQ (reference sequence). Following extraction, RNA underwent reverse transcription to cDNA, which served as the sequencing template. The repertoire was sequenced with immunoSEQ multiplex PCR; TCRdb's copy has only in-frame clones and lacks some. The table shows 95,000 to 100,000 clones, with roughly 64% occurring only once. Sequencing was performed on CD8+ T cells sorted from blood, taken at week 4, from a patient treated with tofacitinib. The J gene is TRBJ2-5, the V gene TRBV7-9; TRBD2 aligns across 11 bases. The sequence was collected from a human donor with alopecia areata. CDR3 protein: CASSPRGLAVQETQYF. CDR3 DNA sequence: TGTGCCAGCAGCCCCAGGGGACTAGCGGTTCAAGAGACCCAGTACTTC.